The clone carrying this T cell receptor beta chain was observed a single time. Its target is unknown. This sample stems from a study of blood T cells in healthy people across ages. Study details: The capture of about one barcoded beta molecule per two T cells was achieved by template switching.

Then a second PCR, running roughly 7 to 11 cycles, was carried out with a sample-barcoded 5' primer and a J-beta primer mix. TCRdb re-analysed the 5' RACE reads in MiXCR, keeping a single row per CDR3 protein. The repertoire consists of just over 1 million distinct CDR3 sequences, with less than 50% occurring once and the leading ten covering about 20%. CDR1 KGHDR and CDR2 SFDVKD come from the germline V gene. Trimming cost V 1 base and J 5 bases, with 17 bases left between them. There are 16 residues in the CDR3. Study-wide results and limits: Versus aged donors, long-lived donors had higher diversity and more naive CD4+ cells. A roughly linear fall in TCR beta diversity per million T cells was seen with increasing age.

The source is a woman aged 55 to 70 in good health. The genes are TRBV24-1 and TRBJ2-7; D gene ambiguous. What was sequenced was blood. The CDR3 sequence is CATSDFPRTSSDEQYF. DNA for the CDR3: TGTGCCACCAGTGATTTCCCGAGGACCAGCTCGGACGAGCAGTACTTC.